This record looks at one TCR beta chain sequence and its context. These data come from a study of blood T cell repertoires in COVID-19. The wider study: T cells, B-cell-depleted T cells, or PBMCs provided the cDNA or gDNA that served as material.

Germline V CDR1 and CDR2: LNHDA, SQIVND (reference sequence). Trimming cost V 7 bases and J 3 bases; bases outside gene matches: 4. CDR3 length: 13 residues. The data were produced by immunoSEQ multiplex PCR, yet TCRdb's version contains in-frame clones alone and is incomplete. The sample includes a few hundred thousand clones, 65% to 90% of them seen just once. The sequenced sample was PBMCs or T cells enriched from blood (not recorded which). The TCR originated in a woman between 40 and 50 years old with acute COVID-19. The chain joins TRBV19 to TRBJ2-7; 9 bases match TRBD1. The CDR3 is CASTSTGGYEQYF. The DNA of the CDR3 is TGTGCCAGTACCTCGACAGGGGGCTACGAGCAGTACTTC. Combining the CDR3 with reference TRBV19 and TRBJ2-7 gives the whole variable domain DGGITQSPKYLFRKEGQNVTLSCEQNLNHDAMYWYRQDPGQGLRLIYYSQIVNDFQKGDIAEGYSVSREKKESFPLTVTSAQKNPTAFYLCASTSTGGYEQYFGPGTRLTVT.